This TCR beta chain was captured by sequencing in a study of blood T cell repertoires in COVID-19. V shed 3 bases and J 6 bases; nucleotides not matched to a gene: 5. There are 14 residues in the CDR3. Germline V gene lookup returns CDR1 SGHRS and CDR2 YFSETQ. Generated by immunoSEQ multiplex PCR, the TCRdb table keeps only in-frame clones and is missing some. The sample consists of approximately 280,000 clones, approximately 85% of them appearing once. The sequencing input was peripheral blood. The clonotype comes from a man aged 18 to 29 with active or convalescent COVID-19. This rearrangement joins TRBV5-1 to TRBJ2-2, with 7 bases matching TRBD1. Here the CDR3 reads CASSWSTGAGELFF. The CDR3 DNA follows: TGCGCCAGCAGCTGGTCCACAGGGGCCGGGGAGCTGTTTTTT.